The rows below give T cell receptor beta chains drawn from one sample of a study of T-cell reconstitution after alpha-beta-depleted transplantation in children. A single record per CDR3 protein comes from TCRdb applying MiXCR to the PCR reads. The sample lists about 1,000,000 distinct CDR3 sequences; roughly 29% were seen once. The input for sequencing was PBMCs, mostly from graft donor cells, taken 360 days after TCRalphabeta/CD19-depleted stem cell transplant. The receptors here all came from a boy younger than two who had a stem cell transplant for SCID, so the T cells may come from the graft donor. Each CDR3 is given with its conserved first and last residue. Fields, in order: V gene, J gene, clone size, D gene, CDR3 protein, CDR3 DNA. The D gene is left open where the match is weak. For some rows the clone size is stated as once, few or many, or as a class when expanded; others skip it.

V: TRBV7-9; J: TRBJ2-5; size: few; D: -; CDR3: CASSSEGTPKVTQYF; DNA: TGTGCCAGCAGTTCAGAAGGGACCCCGAAGGTAACCCAGTACTTC
V: TRBV5-1; J: TRBJ2-2; size: -; D: TRBD1; CDR3: CATSLDRAGELFF; DNA: TGCGCCACCTCCTTAGACAGGGCCGGGGAGCTGTTTTTT
V: TRBV12-3/TRBV12-4; J: TRBJ1-4; size: -; D: -; CDR3: CASSLQGYEKLFF; DNA: TGTGCCAGCAGTTTACAGGGTTATGAAAAACTGTTTTTT
V: TRBV11-2; J: TRBJ1-3; size: -; D: -; CDR3: CASSPWPGQSTGNTIYF; DNA: TGTGCCAGCAGCCCCTGGCCCGGACAGTCCACTGGAAACACCATATATTTT
V: TRBV6-2/TRBV6-3; J: TRBJ1-5; size: few; D: -; CDR3: CASSPLDNQPQHF; DNA: TGTGCCAGCAGTCCCCTAGATAATCAGCCCCAGCATTTT
V: TRBV5-1; J: TRBJ1-2; size: -; D: TRBD1; CDR3: CASSLAGTGAYGYTF; DNA: TGCGCCAGCAGCTTGGCCGGGACAGGGGCCTATGGCTACACCTTC
V: TRBV7-9; J: TRBJ1-6; size: few; D: -; CDR3: CASSVGGNSPLHF; DNA: TGTGCCAGCAGCGTCGGAGGGAACTCACCCCTCCACTTT
V: TRBV6-5; J: TRBJ1-1; size: -; D: TRBD1; CDR3: CASSFLQGETEAFF; DNA: TGTGCCAGCAGTTTCCTCCAGGGGGAAACTGAAGCTTTCTTT
V: TRBV12-3/TRBV12-4; J: TRBJ2-7; size: -; D: -; CDR3: CASSLSPGIEQYF; DNA: TGTGCCAGCAGTTTAAGTCCAGGGATCGAGCAGTACTTC
V: TRBV7-3; J: TRBJ2-1; size: once; D: TRBD2; CDR3: CASSSAGSNEQFF; DNA: TGTGCCAGCAGCTCAGCGGGGAGTAATGAGCAGTTCTTC
V: TRBV28; J: TRBJ2-3; size: few; D: -; CDR3: CASNVPGSPSTDTQYF; DNA: TGTGCCAGCAATGTACCGGGAAGCCCAAGCACAGATACGCAGTATTTT
V: TRBV11-1; J: TRBJ2-2; size: few; D: TRBD2; CDR3: CASSPGGGQVRNTGELFF; DNA: TGTGCCAGCAGCCCAGGCGGGGGGCAAGTAAGGAACACCGGGGAGCTGTTTTTT
V: TRBV4-1; J: TRBJ2-1; size: -; D: -; CDR3: CASSQEWGRNEQFF; DNA: TGCGCCAGCAGCCAAGAGTGGGGTAGGAATGAGCAGTTCTTC
V: TRBV9; J: TRBJ1-3; size: -; D: TRBD1; CDR3: CASSPRTGRRGNTIYF; DNA: TGTGCCAGCAGCCCCAGGACAGGGCGGCGGGGAAACACCATATATTTT
V: TRBV5-1; J: TRBJ2-2; size: -; D: -; CDR3: CASSPAGPGTGELFF; DNA: TGCGCCAGCAGCCCTGCGGGGCCGGGAACCGGGGAGCTGTTTTTT
V: TRBV4-1; J: TRBJ1-2; size: few; D: -; CDR3: CASSQRPGANDGYTF; DNA: TGCGCCAGCAGCCAAAGGCCGGGGGCGAATGATGGCTACACCTTC